This TCR beta chain stems from a study of blood T cell repertoires in COVID-19. Study as a whole: Nucleic acid was either cDNA or gDNA, and it came from T cells, B-cell-depleted T cells, or PBMCs.

This CDR3 is built from 14 residues. The V gene lost 0 bases and the J gene lost 0 bases, with 3 bases spanning the gap. Germline lookup yields CDR1 SGHVS and CDR2 FQNEAQ. The study drew participants aged roughly 18 to 95 years from approximately 23 US areas. Data came from immunoSEQ multiplex PCR; TCRdb stores just in-frame clones and leaves some out. The table records some 250,000 clones, 80% to 90% of them present only once. This chain uses TRBV7-8 with TRBJ1-5, with unresolved D. Sample: PBMCs or T cells enriched from blood (not recorded which). This clonotype originated in a man between 35 and 55 years old who had recovered from COVID-19. CDR3 sequence reads: CASSLAYSNQPQHF. The DNA of the CDR3 is TGTGCCAGCAGCTTAGCGTATAGCAATCAGCCCCAGCATTTT.